There are many counts of the clone carrying this T cell receptor beta chain. The entry originates in a study of T cells in Graves' hyperthyroidism and ophthalmopathy. RNA transcripts served as the template for amplifying TCR beta CDR3 regions. HTBI primers drove first-round RT-PCR of the TCR CDR3. TCRdb reanalysed the multiplex PCR reads using MiXCR and keeps one entry per CDR3 protein. The table lists about 610,000 distinct CDR3 sequences, roughly a sixth of them singletons. Uncontrolled infection, other autoimmune disease, pregnancy or lactation disqualified patients from enrolment. 8.5 to 10 ml of fresh peripheral blood supplied the PBMCs. Germline CDR1 reads SGHRS; CDR2 reads YFSETQ. Trimming pared 2 bases from V and 10 bases from J, leaving 13 bases between. The CDR3 contains 13 residues.

The chain recombines TRBV5-1 with TRBJ2-1; a weak D match, TRBD2 (5 bases). The sample comprised blood. The sequence was obtained from a woman between 40 and 50 years old with Graves' ophthalmopathy. CDR3 in DNA: TGCGCCAGCAGCTTATTATTATCGGGAGAGCAGTTCTTC. It is translated as CASSLLLSGEQFF.